These T cell receptor beta chains were read from a single sample in a study of blood T cell repertoires in COVID-19. The protocol was immunoSEQ multiplex PCR, while the TCRdb copy is restricted to in-frame clones and leaves out a portion. Among approximately 52,000 clones, about nine tenths were seen once, and the ten largest hold 6.5%. The specimen sequenced was peripheral blood. These receptors were collected from a man aged 50 or older with active COVID-19. The CDR3 runs from the conserved cysteine through the conserved F or W. Each record gives: D gene, V gene, J gene, clone size, CDR3 DNA, CDR3 protein. A D gene is named only where the DNA matches it firmly. Clone size, where shown, is once, few, many, or a class for clones that have expanded.

TRBD2	TRBV7-2	TRBJ2-2	.	TGTGCCAGCAAAACTCTAGCGGGGGTCAACACCGGGGAGCTGTTTTTT	CASKTLAGVNTGELFF
.	TRBV4-3	TRBJ1-5	.	TGCGCCAGCAGCCAAGAGGGGGGGGCTCATCAGCCCCAGCATTTT	CASSQEGGAHQPQHF
TRBD1	TRBV4-1	TRBJ1-2	.	TGCGCCAGCAGCCAAGGCCCCGACAGGGGCTATGGCTACACCTTC	CASSQGPDRGYGYTF
TRBD2	TRBV25-1	TRBJ2-1	.	TGTGCCAGCAGTGACGGTTTGAGACTAGCATCCTACAATGAGCAGTTCTTC	CASSDGLRLASYNEQFF
TRBD1	TRBV19	TRBJ1-5	.	TGTGCCAGTAGTAAAGTCGAGGGGGCGCGTGGTCAGCCCCAGCATTTT	CASSKVEGARGQPQHF
.	TRBV29-1	TRBJ1-2	once	TGCAGCTTCTCAGGGCGGGGGGCCTATGGCTACACCTTC	CSFSGRGAYGYTF
TRBD1	TRBV7-9	TRBJ2-2	.	TGTGCCAGCAGGCCACCCGGGACAGGGGAGACCGGGGAGCTGTTTTTT	CASRPPGTGETGELFF
.	TRBV5-1	TRBJ2-3	once	TGCGCCAGCAGCTTGGTGAGGGTAGGGACAGATACGCAGTATTTT	CASSLVRVGTDTQYF
.	TRBV9	TRBJ2-5	.	TGTGCCAGCAGCGTAATTAGCACTAGAGGAGTGGAGACCCAGTACTTC	CASSVISTRGVETQYF
TRBD1	TRBV28	TRBJ2-1	.	TGTGCCAGCAAGGGGGCCGACTCTAGGTCGTACAATGAGCAGTTCTTC	CASKGADSRSYNEQFF
.	TRBV7-2	TRBJ2-7	few	TGTGCCAGCAGCTTAAATCAGGTCTACGAGCAGTACTTC	CASSLNQVYEQYF
.	TRBV6-1	TRBJ2-3	.	TGTGCCAGCAGTGACTTTTTTATTTTGGCGGCGGTTACGCAGTATTTT	CASSDFFILAAVTQYF
.	TRBV2	TRBJ2-2	.	TGTGCCAGCAGTGATTCCGCGAACACCGGGGAGCTGTTTTTT	CASSDSANTGELFF
TRBD1	TRBV4-3	TRBJ1-4	.	TGCGCCAGCAGCCAAGATACCGGACAGGGTAATGAAAAACTGTTTTTT	CASSQDTGQGNEKLFF
TRBD2	TRBV5-1	TRBJ2-7	.	TGCGCCAGCAGCCCTCTTACCGGGACTAGCGCCTACGAGCAGTACTTC	CASSPLTGTSAYEQYF
TRBD2	TRBV4-1	TRBJ2-7	.	TGCGCCAGCAGCCAATACGCAGCGGGGGGTGACGGATACTACGAGCAGTACTTC	CASSQYAAGGDGYYEQYF
.	TRBV18	TRBJ2-2	once	TGTGCCAGCTCACCACAACGGGGAACCGGGGAGCTGTTTTTT	CASSPQRGTGELFF
TRBD1	TRBV30	TRBJ2-5	.	TGTGCCTGGAGTGTACAGGGGGATTCGACCCAGTACTTC	CAWSVQGDSTQYF
.	TRBV6-5	TRBJ1-1	.	TGTGCCAGCAGATCTCGGAACACTGAAGCTTTCTTT	CASRSRNTEAFF
TRBD2	TRBV5-1	TRBJ2-5	.	TGCGCCAGCAGCTTCGTCCCGGGGGGGAGCACGGAGACCCAGTACTTC	CASSFVPGGSTETQYF
.	TRBV28	TRBJ1-2	.	TGTGCCAGCAGTACCCCACATTATGGCTACACCTTC	CASSTPHYGYTF
TRBD1	TRBV5-5	TRBJ2-3	once	TGTGCCAGCAGCATAGACAGGGGATCAGATACGCAGTATTTT	CASSIDRGSDTQYF
.	TRBV30	TRBJ1-6	.	TGTGCCTGGAAAAGGGGCTCCTATAATTCACCCCTCCACTTT	CAWKRGSYNSPLHF
.	TRBV5-1	TRBJ1-6	.	TGCGCCAGCAGGCGGGAGGACAAGGCCGGGAGTTCACCCCTCCACTTT	CASRREDKAGSSPLHF
.	TRBV3-1/TRBV3-2	TRBJ1-1	.	TGTGCCAGCAGCCACGGGGGGGCGGGCACTGAAGCTTTCTTT	CASSHGGAGTEAFF
.	TRBV6-4	TRBJ2-1	.	TGTGCCAGCAGTGACCGAGACTCCTCCTACAATGAGCAGTTCTTC	CASSDRDSSYNEQFF
TRBD1	TRBV24-1	TRBJ2-1	.	TGTGCCACCAGTGACGGGACAGGGACCTTCTTTTACAATGAGCAGTTCTTC	CATSDGTGTFFYNEQFF